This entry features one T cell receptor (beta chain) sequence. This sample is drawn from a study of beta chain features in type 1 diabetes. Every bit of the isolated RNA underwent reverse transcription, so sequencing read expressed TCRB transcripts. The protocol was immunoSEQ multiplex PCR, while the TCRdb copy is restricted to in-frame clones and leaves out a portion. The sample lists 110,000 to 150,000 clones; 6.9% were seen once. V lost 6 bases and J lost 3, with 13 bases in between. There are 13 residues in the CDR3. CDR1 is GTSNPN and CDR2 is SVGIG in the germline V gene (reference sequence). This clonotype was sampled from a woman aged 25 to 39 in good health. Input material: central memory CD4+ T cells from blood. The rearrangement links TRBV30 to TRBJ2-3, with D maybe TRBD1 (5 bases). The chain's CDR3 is CACNLKGTDTQYF. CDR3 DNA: TGTGCCTGCAATTTAAAGGGGACAGATACGCAGTATTTT.